Below, 32 T cell receptor beta chains from the same sample are listed, as sequenced in a study of T cells in localized non-small cell lung cancer. Produced via immunoSEQ multiplex PCR; TCRdb's table is partial and in-frame only. The table includes approximately 17,000 clones, roughly 80% detected once. The sample here was peripheral blood, taken before any cancer treatment. All receptors come from a male donor older than 55 with stage I lung adenocarcinoma.

The chain combines TRBV5-5 with TRBJ1-1; the D is unclear. Per germline, CDR1 SGHKS and CDR2 YYEKEE (reference sequence). Trimming shortened V by 1 base and J by 5 bases, and 6 bases separated the two germline ends. The CDR3 runs to 12 residues. The CDR3 DNA reads TGTGCCAGCAGCTTGACGGATACTGAAGCTTTCTTT. Translating it yields CASSLTDTEAFF.

V gene TRBV7-3 combines with J gene TRBJ2-1; unclear D gene. Trimming shortened V by 0 bases and J by 4 bases, and 7 bases separated the two germline ends. This CDR3 is built from 14 residues. CDR1 and CDR2 (germline): SGHTA, FQGTGA. CDR3 in amino acids: CASSLTLGYNEQFF. CDR3 nucleotide sequence: TGTGCCAGCAGCTTAACGTTGGGTTACAATGAGCAGTTCTTC.

The V gene is TRBV30, the J gene TRBJ1-1, with D maybe TRBD1 (6 bases). The CDR3 loop spans 19 amino acids. From germline, CDR1 is GTSNPN and CDR2 SVGIG (reference sequence). V was trimmed by 6 bases and J by 1 base, leaving 30 bases between them. This CDR3 reads CACSPSPEWSTGWNTEAFF. CDR3 nucleotide sequence: TGTGCCTGTTCCCCCAGCCCGGAATGGTCGACAGGTTGGAACACTGAAGCTTTCTTT.

V is TRBV27 and J is TRBJ2-3, with D uncertain. The CDR3 loop spans 12 amino acids. The V and J ends lost 6 bases and 2 bases respectively, with 6 bases between them. Germline V gene data show CDR1 as MNHEY and CDR2 as SMNVEV (reference sequence). In DNA form, the CDR3 reads TGTGCCAGCAGCCCTCCCACAGATACGCAGTATTTT. Amino acids: CASSPPTDTQYF.

The V and J genes are TRBV15 and TRBJ1-1; no reliable D call. The CDR3 sequence is 14 residues long. Between the trimmed V and J ends, which lost 4 bases and 5 bases, there was a span of 14 bases. Germline CDR1 and CDR2: LNHNV and YYDKDF (reference sequence). The CDR3 reads CATSIPAGWTEAFF. As DNA, the CDR3 is TGTGCCACCAGCATCCCGGCAGGTTGGACTGAAGCTTTCTTT.

By sample share, this clone is medium-sized. The chain is built from TRBV6-5 and TRBJ1-1, with D perhaps TRBD1 (5 bases). This CDR3 comprises 11 residues. With 6 bases removed from V and 3 bases from J, the gap between germline ends came to 5 bases. Germline V lookup: CDR1 MNHEY, CDR2 SVGAGI. The DNA for the CDR3 is TGTGCCAGCAGGGGGGACACTGAAGCTTTCTTT. Its translation is CASRGDTEAFF.

The chain links TRBV6-6 to TRBJ2-7; 10 bases align to TRBD1. This CDR3 spans 16 amino acids. In germline, CDR1 is MNHNY, CDR2 SVGAGI (reference sequence). J was trimmed by 6 bases and V by 0 bases; bases with no gene match: 8. CDR3 loop: CASSYSPGQGSGEQYF. The CDR3 DNA sequence: TGTGCCAGCAGTTACTCTCCGGGACAGGGGAGCGGCGAGCAGTACTTC.

V usage is TRBV7-6 and J usage is TRBJ1-2, with 11 positions matching TRBD1. V lost 3 bases, J lost 4 bases, and 10 bases stayed unmatched. This CDR3 region has 17 residues. Germline CDR1 SGHVS, CDR2 FNYEAQ. CDR3 amino acids: CASSFLGTGGSSYGYTF. CDR3 bases: TGTGCCAGCAGCTTTTTAGGGACAGGGGGGAGTAGCTATGGCTACACCTTC.

This rearrangement joins TRBV29-1 to TRBJ1-1; D gene unclear. CDR1 is SQVTM and CDR2 is ANQGSEA in the germline V gene. V was clipped by 6 bases and J by 10 bases, with 12 bases between them. There are 10 residues in the CDR3. CDR3 nucleotide sequence: TGCAGCGTGGTCCGGGTCGGAGCTTTCTTT. This encodes CSVVRVGAFF.

V usage is TRBV19 and J usage is TRBJ2-3; 11 bases map to TRBD2. Trimming at V came to 4 bases and at J to 5 bases, leaving 11 bases not matched to a gene. There are 17 residues in the CDR3. CDR1 is LNHDA, CDR2 SQIVND, per germline (reference sequence). CDR3 sequence reads: CASSTRLAGGRRDTQYF. Here the CDR3 DNA reads TGTGCCAGTAGTACCAGGTTAGCGGGAGGGAGGAGAGATACGCAGTATTTT.

The V call is TRBV5-6, the J call TRBJ1-4; D unclear. Trimming shortened V by 4 bases and J by 6 bases, and 16 bases separated the two germline ends. The CDR3 runs to 15 residues. Germline CDR1 SGHDT, CDR2 YYEEEE. The DNA for the CDR3 is TGTGCCAGCAGCGGGTGGGTGGGCGCGGATGAAAAACTGTTTTTT. Protein sequence: CASSGWVGADEKLFF.

The CDR3 DNA reads TGCGCCAGCAGCCAAGTTCTGGGGGGACGTGGCTACACCTTC. It specifies CASSQVLGGRGYTF. The genes are TRBV4-3 and TRBJ1-2, with D perhaps TRBD1 (5 bases). The CDR3 contains 14 residues. Trimming removed 1 base at V and 7 bases at J, with 13 bases between. Per germline, CDR1 LGHNA and CDR2 YSLEER.

A remark on this clone: Mismatch with germline at one junction end may stem from a read error. The CDR3 nucleotides read TGCGCCAGCAGCCAAGATAATTGGGACTATGGCTACACCTTC. Encoded protein: CASSQDNWDYGYTF. The chain is built from TRBV5-5 and TRBJ1-2, with D hard to call. The CDR3 sequence is 14 residues long. CDR1 and CDR2 (germline): SGHKS, YYEKEE (reference sequence).

The V gene is TRBV19, the J gene TRBJ2-3; D is undetermined. V lost 5 bases to trimming and J lost 1 base, with 16 bases between them. This CDR3 is 16 amino acids long. In germline, CDR1 is LNHDA, CDR2 SQIVND (reference sequence). CDR3 in amino acids: CASSAASNRRTDTQYF. CDR3 nucleotide sequence: TGTGCCAGTAGTGCGGCTTCTAACCGACGCACAGATACGCAGTATTTT.

By share, this clone ranks as medium-sized (0.01 to 0.1%). V usage is TRBV2 and J usage is TRBJ2-5, with a weak D call TRBD2 (6 bases). The CDR3 sequence is 16 residues long. Germline V lookup: CDR1 SNHLY, CDR2 FYNNEI. Trimming took 4 bases from V and 5 from J, leaving 20 bases between them. The CDR3 DNA follows: TGTGCCAGCAGTGCGGGAGCCTCCTTTGCGGAGGAGACCCAGTACTTC. Its protein product is CASSAGASFAEETQYF.

The chain uses TRBV7-3 and TRBJ2-3; no reliable D call. This CDR3 is 12 amino acids long. CDR1 SGHTA and CDR2 FQGTGA come from the germline V gene. The V end lost 2 bases, the J end lost 6 bases, and 6 bases lay between the germline ends. The CDR3 is CASSLDGDTQYF. The CDR3 DNA reads TGTGCCAGCAGCTTAGACGGGGATACGCAGTATTTT.

This chain joins TRBV7-9 and TRBJ1-5, with TRBD1 as a possible D gene (5 bases). Germline V gives CDR1 SEHNR, CDR2 FQNEAQ (reference sequence). The V end lost 5 bases, the J end lost 6 bases, and 11 bases lay between the germline ends. The CDR3 is made up of 13 amino acids. The CDR3 sequence is CASSGVQGQPQHF. CDR3 DNA sequence: TGTGCCAGCAGCGGGGTCCAGGGTCAGCCCCAGCATTTT. Drawing the rest from reference TRBV7-9 and TRBJ1-5, the complete variable domain is DTGVSQNPRHKITKRGQNVTFRCDPISEHNRLYWYRQTLGQGPEFLTYFQNEAQLEKSRLLSDRFSAERPKGSFSTLEIQRTEQGDSAMYLCASSGVQGQPQHFGDGTRLSIL.

The chain links TRBV14 to TRBJ1-4; D not resolved. V dropped 4 bases and J dropped 0 bases, with 12 bases sitting between them. The CDR3 is 16 residues long. Per germline, CDR1 SGHDN and CDR2 FVKESK. CDR3 sequence: CASSLTWDTTNEKLFF. The CDR3 coding sequence is TGTGCCAGCAGCCTTACATGGGATACAACTAATGAAAAACTGTTTTTT.

The chain has TRBV5-1 and TRBJ2-3; TRBD2 aligns across 14 bases. The ends lost 4 bases at V and 4 bases at J; junction bases unmatched: 5. The germline gives CDR1 SGHRS, CDR2 YFSETQ. The CDR3 has 16 residues. This CDR3 reads CASSVGTSGSADTQYF. The DNA for the CDR3 is TGCGCCAGCAGCGTTGGGACTAGCGGGAGTGCAGATACGCAGTATTTT.

V is TRBV5-6 and J is TRBJ2-4; maybe TRBD1 (6 bases). Germline loops: CDR1 SGHDT, CDR2 YYEEEE. V was cut by 3 bases and J by 1 base, with 17 bases left in between. The CDR3 totals 17 residues. In DNA, the CDR3 is TGTGCCAGCAGCTCACGCGAGGGGGTAAGGGCCAAAAACATTCAGTACTTC. It is translated as CASSSREGVRAKNIQYF.

The gene calls are TRBV9 and TRBJ2-7; TRBD2 aligns across 12 bases. With V trimmed by 4 bases and J by 4 bases, 21 bases remained unmatched. The germline gives CDR1 SGDLS, CDR2 YYNGEE. The length of the CDR3 is 20 residues. CDR3 DNA sequence: TGTGCCAGCAGCCACTCCAGCAGGGTGCTAGCGGGAGGGCCGGAATACGAGCAGTACTTC. Translating gives CASSHSSRVLAGGPEYEQYF.

The chain couples TRBV6-6 to TRBJ1-1; 7 bases agree with TRBD1. Germline V gene lookup returns CDR1 MNHNY and CDR2 SVGAGI (reference sequence). The trim removed 1 base at V and 6 bases at J, leaving 2 bases unmatched. This CDR3 contains 13 residues. The CDR3 here is CASSYYQGAEAFF. In DNA form, the CDR3 reads TGTGCCAGCAGTTACTACCAGGGGGCTGAAGCTTTCTTT.

This clone was detected only once. This rearrangement joins TRBV19 to TRBJ1-1; possible D gene TRBD1, 5 bases. The V gene lost 6 bases and the J gene lost 4 bases, with 12 bases spanning the gap. CDR1 and CDR2 (germline): LNHDA, SQIVND (reference sequence). The CDR3 length is 13 residues. In DNA, the CDR3 is TGTGCCAGTAGAAGGGGCGAGGTCACTGAAGCTTTCTTT. As protein: CASRRGEVTEAFF.

The chain couples TRBV28 to TRBJ2-6, with 8 bases matching TRBD1. CDR1 and CDR2 (germline): MDHEN, SYDVKM. Trimming took 3 bases from V and 0 from J; bases not matched to a gene: 13. There are 20 residues in the CDR3. CDR3 nucleotide sequence: TGTGCCAGCAGTTTGGCGGAGGACAGGGTGGGGTTCTCTGGGGCCAACGTCCTGACTTTC. Its protein is CASSLAEDRVGFSGANVLTF.

The chain links TRBV5-6 to TRBJ1-1, with D perhaps TRBD1 (5 bases). The CDR3 has 17 residues. The V gene's germline CDR1 is SGHDT and CDR2 YYEEEE. The ends were cut back, 2 bases at V and 2 bases at J, with 19 bases in the middle. This CDR3 reads CASSFYDSRGSNTEAFF. DNA of the CDR3: TGTGCCAGCAGCTTTTACGACAGCCGAGGAAGCAACACTGAAGCTTTCTTT.

The genes are TRBV2 and TRBJ2-7; 7 nucleotides agree with TRBD1. Per germline, CDR1 SNHLY and CDR2 FYNNEI. This CDR3 contains 15 residues. J gave up 0 bases and V 4 bases, and 6 bases lay outside the gene matches. The CDR3 DNA reads as TGTGCCAGCAGTGCCGACAGGGCAAGCTCCTACGAGCAGTACTTC. Translation gives CASSADRASSYEQYF.

V is TRBV7-3 and J is TRBJ2-5; D might be TRBD2 (5 bases). This CDR3 has 15 residues. The V gene lost 5 bases and the J gene lost 3 bases, with 16 bases spanning the gap. In germline, CDR1 is SGHTA, CDR2 FQGTGA. CDR3 bases: TGTGCCAGCAGCGCCCTTCCAGCGGCAGAAGAGACCCAGTACTTC. It codes for CASSALPAAEETQYF.

The V call is TRBV30, the J call TRBJ1-6; a possible D gene is TRBD1 (6 bases). Germline V gene lookup returns CDR1 GTSNPN and CDR2 SVGIG (reference sequence). The CDR3 extends over 15 amino acids. Trimming cost V 3 bases and J 5 bases, with 14 bases left between them. The CDR3 sequence is CAWREQGQNNSPLHF. As DNA, the CDR3 is TGTGCCTGGAGGGAACAGGGACAAAATAATTCACCCCTCCACTTT.

The CDR3 sequence is CASSQGDRANTEAFF. The CDR3, as DNA: TGTGCCAGCAGCCAAGGGGACAGGGCCAACACTGAAGCTTTCTTT. The J gene is TRBJ1-1, the V gene TRBV4-2, with 9 bases fitting TRBD1. The V gene end was trimmed by 1 base and the J gene end by 2 bases; junction bases not matched to a gene: 2. Germline lookup yields CDR1 LGHNA and CDR2 YNFKEQ. This CDR3 comprises 15 residues.

The V and J genes are TRBV19 and TRBJ2-2; TRBD1 is a possible D gene (5 bases). Germline assignment: CDR1 LNHDA and CDR2 SQIVND (reference sequence). Trimming pared 5 bases from V and 2 bases from J, leaving 12 bases between. The CDR3 loop spans 15 amino acids. The DNA of the CDR3 is TGTGCCAGTAGTCCGAATAGGGGAAACACCGGGGAGCTGTTTTTT. The encoded protein is CASSPNRGNTGELFF. The entire variable domain, with the rest obtained from reference TRBV19 and TRBJ2-2, is as follows: DGGITQSPKYLFRKEGQNVTLSCEQNLNHDAMYWYRQDPGQGLRLIYYSQIVNDFQKGDIAEGYSVSREKKESFPLTVTSAQKNPTAFYLCASSPNRGNTGELFFGEGSRLTVL.

Only a few counts were recorded for this clone. At the DNA level, this CDR3 is encoded by other sequences in the same sample as well. The chain is built from TRBV7-3 and TRBJ1-1, with D perhaps TRBD1 (5 bases). Deletions cut 4 bases from V and 5 bases from J, with 17 bases between. The CDR3 extends over 15 amino acids. The germline CDR1 and CDR2 sequences are SGHTA and FQGTGA. The CDR3 DNA sequence: TGTGCCAGCAGCTCCCAGGGCACCCGAGGGACTGAAGCTTTCTTT. It is translated as CASSSQGTRGTEAFF.

V is TRBV19 and J is TRBJ2-5; 15 bases align to TRBD2. CDR3 length: 16 residues. Looked up from germline, CDR1 is LNHDA and CDR2 is SQIVND (reference sequence). V lost 6 bases, J lost 5 bases, and 7 bases stayed unmatched. CDR3 loop: CASSRGTSGRSETQYF. The CDR3 DNA is TGTGCCAGTAGCAGGGGGACTAGCGGGAGGTCGGAGACCCAGTACTTC.